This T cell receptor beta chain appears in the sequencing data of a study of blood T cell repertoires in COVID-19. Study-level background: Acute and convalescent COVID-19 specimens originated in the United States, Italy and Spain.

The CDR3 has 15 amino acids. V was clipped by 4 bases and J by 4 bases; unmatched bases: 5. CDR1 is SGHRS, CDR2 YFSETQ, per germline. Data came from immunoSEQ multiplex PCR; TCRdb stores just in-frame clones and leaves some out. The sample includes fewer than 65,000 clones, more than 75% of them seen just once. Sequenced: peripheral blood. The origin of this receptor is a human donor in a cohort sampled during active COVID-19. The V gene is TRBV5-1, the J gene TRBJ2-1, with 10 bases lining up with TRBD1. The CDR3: CASSPGTGVYNEQFF. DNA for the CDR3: TGCGCCAGCAGCCCGGGGACAGGGGTATACAATGAGCAGTTCTTC.